This TCR beta chain was captured by sequencing in a study of shared clonotypes between healthy human individuals. In the case of this clone: Antigen unknown.

J gave up 2 bases and V 4 bases, and 6 bases lay outside the gene matches. Germline CDR1 reads MGHRA; CDR2 reads YSYEKL. CDR3 size: 16 residues. Genomic DNA from each subset was divided evenly over several immunoSEQ plates. TCRdb's copy holds only in-frame clones and misses some; the assay was immunoSEQ multiplex PCR. The repertoire includes around 690,000 clones, about 90% of them detected once, and around a third sits in the top ten. Study-wide points: A handful of donors showed sharing of approximately 4.7% of naive CD4 clonotypes. It was anticipated that sequencing depth would influence how many clonotypes donors shared.

Donors were healthy HIV-negative adults without recently reported acute infections or vaccinations. Sequencing used memory CD8+ T cells from PBMCs. As to subset: CD45RO+ cells pooled with CCR7-negative TemRA cells. The J gene is TRBJ2-1, the V gene TRBV4-1; the match to TRBD2 covers 9 bases. The TCR was taken from a man younger than 35 in good health. Some clones in this sample may be carry-over from other donors' samples. The CDR3 DNA follows: TGCGCCAGCAGCCGTTTAGCGGGAGTCCCCTACAATGAGCAGTTCTTC. Amino acids: CASSRLAGVPYNEQFF.